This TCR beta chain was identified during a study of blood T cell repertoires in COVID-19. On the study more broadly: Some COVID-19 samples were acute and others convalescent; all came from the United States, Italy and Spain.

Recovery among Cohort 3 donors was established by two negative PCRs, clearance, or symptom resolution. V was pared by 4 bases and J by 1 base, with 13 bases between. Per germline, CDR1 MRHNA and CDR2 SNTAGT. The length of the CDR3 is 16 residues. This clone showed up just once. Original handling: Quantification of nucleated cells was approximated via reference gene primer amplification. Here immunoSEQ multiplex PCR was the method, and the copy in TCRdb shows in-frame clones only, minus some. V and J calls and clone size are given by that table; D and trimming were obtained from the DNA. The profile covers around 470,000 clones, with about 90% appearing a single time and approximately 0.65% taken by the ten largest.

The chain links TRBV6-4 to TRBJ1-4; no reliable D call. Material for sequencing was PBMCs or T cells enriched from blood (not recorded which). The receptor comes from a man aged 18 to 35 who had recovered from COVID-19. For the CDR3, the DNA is TGTGCCAGCAGTGTGCAACAGATCCAAACTAATGAAAAACTGTTTTTT. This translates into CASSVQQIQTNEKLFF.